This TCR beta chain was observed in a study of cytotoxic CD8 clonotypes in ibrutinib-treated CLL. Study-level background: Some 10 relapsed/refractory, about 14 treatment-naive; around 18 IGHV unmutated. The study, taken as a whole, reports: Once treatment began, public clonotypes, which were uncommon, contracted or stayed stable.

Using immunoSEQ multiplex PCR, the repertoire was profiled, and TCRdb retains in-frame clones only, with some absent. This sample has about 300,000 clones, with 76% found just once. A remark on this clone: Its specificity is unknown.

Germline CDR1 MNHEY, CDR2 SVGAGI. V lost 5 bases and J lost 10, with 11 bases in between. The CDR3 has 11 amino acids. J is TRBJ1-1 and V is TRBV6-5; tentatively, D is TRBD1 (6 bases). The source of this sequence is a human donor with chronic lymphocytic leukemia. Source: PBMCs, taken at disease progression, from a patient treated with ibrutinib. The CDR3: CASSLDSVAFF. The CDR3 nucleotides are TGTGCCAGCAGTCTGGACAGTGTAGCTTTCTTT.